Following are 28 T cell receptor beta chains from one sample sequenced in a study of Tregs in tolerant kidney transplant recipients (dated by TCRdb to about 2019). Receptor libraries were prepared by the immunoSEQ multiplex PCR assay. TCRdb stores this immuneACCESS table with in-frame sequences only. Part of the clones is absent; in the studies checked, under half of the shortfall reflects unresolved V genes, and no reason is known for the rest. For this sample there are 200,000 to 300,000 clones; around 81% appear just once. The top ten clonotypes cover roughly 0.67% of the sample. What was sequenced was CD4+ T cells from blood. The receptors stem from a human donor in good health.

CDR3 protein: CASSLSTGGPNTEAFF. The CDR3, as DNA: TGTGCCAGCAGTTTATCGACCGGGGGACCGAACACTGAAGCTTTCTTT. V gene TRBV27 combines with J gene TRBJ1-1, with D perhaps TRBD1 (5 bases). In germline, CDR1 is MNHEY, CDR2 SMNVEV (reference sequence). The CDR3 is 16 residues long. The V and J ends lost 0 bases and 1 base respectively, with 12 bases between them.

The rearrangement links TRBV30 to TRBJ2-7; D is perhaps TRBD1 (6 bases). Germline V gives CDR1 GTSNPN, CDR2 SVGIG (reference sequence). V dropped 3 bases and J dropped 5 bases, with 11 bases sitting between them. The CDR3 is 12 residues long. In DNA, the CDR3 is TGTGCCTGGAGCCCCAGGGGACACGAGCAGTACTTC. This sequence encodes CAWSPRGHEQYF.

The chain has TRBV19 and TRBJ2-1, with D possibly being TRBD1 (5 bases). From germline, CDR1 is LNHDA and CDR2 SQIVND (reference sequence). Trimming took 2 bases from V and 7 from J, leaving 9 bases between them. The CDR3 spans 13 residues. The CDR3 spells CASSIQGRNEQFF. CDR3 nucleotide sequence: TGTGCCAGTAGTATACAGGGTAGGAATGAGCAGTTCTTC.

This clone appeared once. The V call is TRBV20-1, the J call TRBJ1-2; D unclear. The CDR3 totals 11 residues. Trimming shortened V by 3 bases and J by 9 bases, and 11 bases separated the two germline ends. Germline-derived CDR1 and CDR2 are DFQATT and SNEGSKA (reference sequence). The CDR3 reads CSARNPRSYTF. DNA of the CDR3: TGCAGTGCTAGGAACCCGAGGAGCTACACCTTC.

The chain combines TRBV6-1 with TRBJ2-1; D not certain. The ends were cut back, 3 bases at V and 3 bases at J, with 9 bases in the middle. The CDR3 totals 14 residues. CDR1 is MNHNS and CDR2 is SASEGT in the germline V gene. The CDR3 protein is CASSEGYFYNEQFF. The CDR3 region has the DNA TGTGCCAGCAGTGAGGGGTATTTCTACAATGAGCAGTTCTTC.

This chain joins TRBV6-4 and TRBJ1-1; D unresolved. Germline CDR1 is MRHNA and CDR2 is SNTAGT. Trimming took off 6 bases at V and 6 bases at J, with 14 bases between the two ends. The CDR3 length is 13 residues. The CDR3 sequence is CASSPLVGSEAFF. The CDR3 nucleotides are TGTGCCAGCAGCCCTCTAGTCGGGTCTGAAGCTTTCTTT.

Only a few counts were recorded for this clone. This chain links TRBV5-1 with TRBJ2-1, with 10 positions matching TRBD2. The CDR3 has 15 residues. The germline gives CDR1 SGHRS, CDR2 YFSETQ. The J segment lost 8 bases and the V segment lost 0 bases, leaving 5 bases of the junction unmatched. CDR3 in DNA: TGCGCCAGCAGCTTGGGCCTAGCGGGAGCGGATGAGCAGTTCTTC. It specifies CASSLGLAGADEQFF. The entire variable domain, with the rest obtained from reference TRBV5-1 and TRBJ2-1, is as follows: KAGVTQTPRYLIKTRGQQVTLSCSPISGHRSVSWYQQTPGQGLQFLFEYFSETQRNKGNFPGRFSGRQFSNSRSEMNVSTLELGDSALYLCASSLGLAGADEQFFGPGTRLTVL.

This chain links TRBV7-9 with TRBJ2-3, with D perhaps matching TRBD2 (5 bases). Trimming pared 10 bases from V and 4 bases from J, leaving 24 bases between. The CDR3 has 16 residues. Germline loops: CDR1 SEHNR, CDR2 FQNEAQ (reference sequence). In DNA form, the CDR3 reads TGTGCCACCGGCCGCGCTGGCCCGGAGGAGTCAGATACGCAGTATTTT. This gives the protein CATGRAGPEESDTQYF.

This clone was detected only once. This rearrangement joins TRBV30 to TRBJ1-2; 11 nucleotides match TRBD1. Germline CDR1 and CDR2: GTSNPN and SVGIG (reference sequence). The CDR3 runs to 14 residues. With V trimmed by 5 bases and J by 12 bases, 14 bases remained unmatched. DNA for the CDR3: TGTGCCTGGCGCCGGACAGGGGGCGCGTCCGGCGACACCTTC. It codes for CAWRRTGGASGDTF.

The chain combines TRBV12-5 with TRBJ1-4, with D maybe TRBD1 (5 bases). Trimming took off 3 bases at V and 5 bases at J, with 19 bases between the two ends. The V gene's germline CDR1 is LGHNT and CDR2 FRNRAP. This CDR3 is built from 17 residues. CDR3 sequence reads: CASGFSVAGPINEKLFF. For the CDR3, the DNA is TGTGCTAGTGGTTTCTCAGTCGCGGGACCGATAAATGAAAAACTGTTTTTT.

This clone was recorded once. The gene calls are TRBV12-5 and TRBJ1-2; TRBD1 matches at 7 bases. Losses at the gene ends were 1 base for V and 7 bases for J; bases not matched to a gene: 3. The germline V gene encodes CDR1 LGHNT and CDR2 FRNRAP. The CDR3 is made up of 13 amino acids. In DNA form, the CDR3 reads TGTGCTAGTGGTTTGGCGGGACAGCCTGGCTACACCTTC. Residues: CASGLAGQPGYTF.

On this clone itself: This sample includes further DNA sequences coding for the same CDR3. The rearrangement joins TRBV27 to TRBJ1-1; a weak D match, TRBD1 (6 bases). The V and J ends lost 5 bases and 1 base respectively, with 11 bases between them. The CDR3 covers 14 residues. The germline gives CDR1 MNHEY, CDR2 SMNVEV (reference sequence). CDR3 sequence reads: CASSLGGGNTEAFF. The CDR3 DNA sequence: TGTGCCAGCAGTCTCGGAGGGGGGAACACTGAAGCTTTCTTT.

This clone was seen once. The J gene is TRBJ2-2, the V gene TRBV21-1; TRBD1, the table's D call, lacks a check against the DNA. TRBV21-1 is deemed a pseudogene. The CDR3 spans 16 residues. The CDR3 coding sequence is TGTGCCAGCAGCAACCCGACAGGGACGGAGACCGGGGAGCTGTTTTTT. Translating it yields CASSNPTGTETGELFF.

V is TRBV9 and J is TRBJ2-1; D might be TRBD2 (6 bases). CDR3 size: 14 residues. With 2 bases removed from V and 2 bases from J, the gap between germline ends came to 8 bases. CDR1 and CDR2 from the germline V gene are SGDLS and YYNGEE. CDR3 coding DNA: TGTGCCAGCAGCGTGGGGGGAACCTACAATGAGCAGTTCTTC. Translated, it gives CASSVGGTYNEQFF.

This clone has only a few counts. This rearrangement joins TRBV5-1 to TRBJ2-1; TRBD2 matches at 10 bases. Germline CDR1 and CDR2: SGHRS and YFSETQ. The CDR3 length is 14 residues. The V segment lost 4 bases and the J segment 3 bases; nucleotides outside the gene matches: 1. In DNA, the CDR3 is TGCGCCAGCAGCAGGACTAGCGGCTACAATGAGCAGTTCTTC. Encoded protein: CASSRTSGYNEQFF.

V gene TRBV11-1 combines with J gene TRBJ2-5; the D call may be TRBD1 or TRBD2 (5 bases each). In germline, CDR1 is SGHAT, CDR2 FQDESV (reference sequence). CDR3 length: 15 residues. Trimming took 7 bases from V and 3 from J, leaving 18 bases between them. In DNA form, the CDR3 reads TGTGCCAGCAAACCCCCGGGGCAACCTAAAGAGACCCAGTACTTC. Residues: CASKPPGQPKETQYF.

CDR3 amino acids: CASSLGAGDYVGEQYF. The CDR3 nucleotides are TGCGCCAGCAGCTTGGGGGCAGGGGACTATGTGGGCGAGCAGTACTTC. The chain carries TRBV5-1 and TRBJ2-7; weak D call: TRBD2 (7 bases). The CDR3 consists of 16 residues. Trimming cost V 0 bases and J 6 bases, with 19 bases left between them. From germline, CDR1 is SGHRS and CDR2 YFSETQ.

Notes on this clone: The same CDR3 also results from other DNA sequences found in this sample. The V and J genes are TRBV6-6 and TRBJ1-5; D not certain. The germline V gene encodes CDR1 MNHNY and CDR2 SVGAGI (reference sequence). The CDR3 runs to 12 residues. Trimming stripped 2 bases from V and 4 bases from J, with 3 bases between. This chain's CDR3 is CASSYGNQPQHF. For the CDR3, the DNA is TGTGCCAGCAGTTACGGTAATCAGCCCCAGCATTTT.

CDR3 coding DNA: TGTGCCAGCAGCAAAGTAGGCCTTAGCTCCTACAATGAGCAGTTCTTC. It specifies CASSKVGLSSYNEQFF. The rearrangement links TRBV21-1 to TRBJ2-1. TRBV21-1 is described as a pseudogene. The CDR3 loop spans 16 amino acids.

Remarks on this clone: One end of the junction does not line up with germline, which may come from a read error. The sample has other DNA sequences that encode this CDR3 too. J is TRBJ2-7 and V is TRBV19; 12 nucleotides agree with TRBD2. The CDR3 is 15 amino acids. Germline V gene sequence: CDR1 LNHDA, CDR2 SQIVND (reference sequence). In DNA, the CDR3 is TGTGCCAGTACCCTAGCGGGAGGGGGGAACTACGAGCAGTACTTT. Translation: CASTLAGGGNYEQYF.

This clone was seen a single time. V and J are TRBV11-3 and TRBJ2-5; TRBD2 agrees at 13 bases. The ends lost 5 bases at V and 1 base at J; junction bases unmatched: 10. The CDR3 runs 18 residues. Germline V CDR1 and CDR2: SGHNT, YENEEA. The CDR3 sequence is CASSLGTSGTPTQETQYF. CDR3 DNA: TGTGCCAGCAGCCTAGGGACTAGCGGGACTCCCACCCAAGAGACCCAGTACTTC.

This clone was observed a handful of times. The chain employs TRBV2 and TRBJ1-4; the D gene is possibly TRBD1 (5 bases). V dropped 6 bases and J dropped 8 bases, with 37 bases sitting between them. The germline CDR1 and CDR2 sequences are SNHLY and FYNNEI. There are 21 residues in the CDR3. CDR3 protein: CASRDPTGGGATSRIEEKLFF. CDR3 DNA sequence: TGTGCCAGCAGGGACCCTACCGGTGGAGGGGCCACTAGCCGAATCGAAGAAAAACTGTTTTTT. The full variable domain, completed using reference TRBV2 and TRBJ1-4, is EPEVTQTPSHQVTQMGQEVILRCVPISNHLYFYWYRQILGQKVEFLVSFYNNEISEKSEIFDDQFSVERPDGSNFTLKIRSTKLEDSAMYFCASRDPTGGGATSRIEEKLFFGSGTQLSVL.

This clone was counted between two and nine times. This chain joins TRBV9 and TRBJ2-2; a weak D match, TRBD1 (6 bases). Germline V CDR1 and CDR2: SGDLS, YYNGEE. V lost 1 base and J 1 base, leaving 8 bases between the germline ends. This CDR3 has 15 residues. The CDR3 sequence: CASSVRGGNTGELFF. The CDR3 DNA follows: TGTGCCAGCAGCGTACGAGGGGGGAACACCGGGGAGCTGTTTTTT.

This clone was seen just once. This rearrangement joins TRBV29-1 to TRBJ2-5; no clear D. The CDR3 contains 16 residues. Trimming removed 6 bases at V and 0 bases at J, with 20 bases between. Germline-derived CDR1 and CDR2 are SQVTM and ANQGSEA. The CDR3 spells CSVPDPDGLYQETQYF. The DNA of the CDR3 is TGCAGCGTACCTGACCCCGACGGATTGTACCAAGAGACCCAGTACTTC.

This chain joins TRBV5-1 and TRBJ2-5, with TRBD2 matching over 11 bases. Germline values: CDR1 SGHRS, CDR2 YFSETQ. V was pared by 0 bases and J by 6 bases, with 4 bases of the junction left unmatched. CDR3 length: 15 residues. Here the CDR3 reads CASSLVLAGGQTQYF. CDR3 sequence (DNA): TGCGCCAGCAGCTTGGTGCTAGCGGGAGGTCAGACCCAGTACTTC.

V usage is TRBV5-1 and J usage is TRBJ2-7; 11 bases fit TRBD2. Germline loops: CDR1 SGHRS, CDR2 YFSETQ. The CDR3 has 15 residues. After removal of 4 bases from V and 0 bases from J, the junction contained 3 bases not matched to a gene. The CDR3 spells CASSITSGSSYEQYF. CDR3 nucleotides: TGCGCCAGCAGCATAACTAGCGGGAGCTCCTACGAGCAGTACTTC.

The V call is TRBV11-2, the J call TRBJ1-2; TRBD1 aligns across 8 bases. Unmatched junction bases numbered 9, after V lost 1 base and J lost 8 bases. The CDR3 runs to 15 residues. The germline V gene has CDR1 SGHAT and CDR2 FQNNGV. The CDR3 protein is CASSLGDRRNGGYTF. The DNA for the CDR3 is TGTGCCAGCAGCTTAGGGGACAGGAGGAATGGGGGCTACACCTTC.

The CDR3 DNA reads as TGTGCCAGCACCCCGGGACTAGCGGGAGGGCCTTCCGGGGAGCTGTTTTTT. As protein: CASTPGLAGGPSGELFF. This chain connects TRBV2 to TRBJ2-2; TRBD2 aligns across 16 bases. This CDR3 spans 17 amino acids. V gave up 7 bases and J gave up 6 bases; unmatched junction bases: 8. Germline values: CDR1 SNHLY, CDR2 FYNNEI.